This record looks at one T cell receptor (beta chain) sequence and its context. This record comes from a study of T cell responses to AZD1222 COVID-19 vaccine. This table comes from immunoSEQ multiplex PCR, and its TCRdb copy is limited to in-frame clones, with some not included. Of 100,000 to 120,000 clones detected, roughly 92% appear once; the ten largest clones hold around 2.5%. The sequence was obtained from an adult who received the AZD1222 COVID-19 vaccine. This specimen consisted of peripheral blood, obtained 28 days after the second AZD1222 dose.

In DNA form, the CDR3 reads TGTGCCAGCAGCGCCAGACAGGGGGGAAACTATGGCTACACCTTC. This sequence encodes CASSARQGGNYGYTF. The gene calls are TRBV5-4 and TRBJ1-2, with TRBD1 matching 9 bases. The CDR3 is 15 residues long. The germline gives CDR1 SGHNT, CDR2 YYREEE (reference sequence). Trimming cost V 4 bases and J 2 bases; bases outside gene matches: 6.